This TCR beta chain was captured in a study of cytomegalovirus exposure and HLA in healthy donors. About this clone: The target antigen is unknown.

Germline CDR1 reads SGHDT; CDR2 reads YYEEEE. The CDR3 spans 15 residues. Losses at the gene ends were 4 bases for V and 2 bases for J; bases not matched to a gene: 4. Study-wide findings and caveats: The study recorded 150 to 200 TCR beta chains that were cytomegalovirus-associated. Further analysis was carried out later, and it showed several of the most significant clusters appearing linked to common viral pathogens. Certain indistinguishable V segments, among them TRBV6-2 and TRBV6-3, were excluded.

13 Jbeta primers and 60 Vbeta primers were used for the PCR. Data came from immunoSEQ multiplex PCR; TCRdb stores just in-frame clones and leaves some out. This sample has around 33,000 clones, with 90% found just once. The chain has TRBV5-6 and TRBJ2-5, with 11 bases identical to TRBD2. The clonotype originates from a woman younger than 35 in good health and CMV-seronegative. Sample: PBMCs. The CDR3 nucleotides are TGTGCCAGCAGCCCCGTAGCGGGAGGGCAAGAGACCCAGTACTTC. This codes for CASSPVAGGQETQYF.